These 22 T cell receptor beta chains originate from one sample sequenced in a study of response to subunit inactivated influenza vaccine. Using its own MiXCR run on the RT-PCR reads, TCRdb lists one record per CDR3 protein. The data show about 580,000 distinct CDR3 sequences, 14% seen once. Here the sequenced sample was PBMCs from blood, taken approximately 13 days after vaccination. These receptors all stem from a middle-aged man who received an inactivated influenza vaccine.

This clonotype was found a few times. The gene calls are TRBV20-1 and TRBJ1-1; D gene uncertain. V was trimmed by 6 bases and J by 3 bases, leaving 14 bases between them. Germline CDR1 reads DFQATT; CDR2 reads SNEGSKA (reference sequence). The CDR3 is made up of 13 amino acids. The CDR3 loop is CSAIIRVYTEAFF. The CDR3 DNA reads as TGCAGTGCCATTATTAGGGTATACACTGAAGCTTTCTTT.

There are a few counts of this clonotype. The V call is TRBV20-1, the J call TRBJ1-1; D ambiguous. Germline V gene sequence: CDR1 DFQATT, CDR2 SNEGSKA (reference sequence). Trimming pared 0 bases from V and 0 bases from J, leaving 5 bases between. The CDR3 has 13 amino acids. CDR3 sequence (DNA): TGCAGTGCTAGAGACATAATGAACACTGAAGCTTTCTTT. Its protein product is CSARDIMNTEAFF.

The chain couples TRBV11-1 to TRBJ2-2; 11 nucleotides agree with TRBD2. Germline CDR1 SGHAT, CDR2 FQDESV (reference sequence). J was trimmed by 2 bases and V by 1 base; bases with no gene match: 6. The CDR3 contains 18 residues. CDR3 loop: CASSLGSSGRTNTGELFF. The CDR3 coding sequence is TGTGCCAGCAGCTTAGGATCTAGCGGGAGGACCAACACCGGGGAGCTGTTTTTT.

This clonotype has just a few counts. As DNA, the CDR3 is TGTGCCAGCTCACCAGATGGATCAGATACGCAGTATTTT. Translated, it gives CASSPDGSDTQYF. The chain couples TRBV18 to TRBJ2-3; D gene uncertain. CDR3 length: 13 amino acids. Germline assignment: CDR1 KGHSH and CDR2 LQKENI. V dropped 2 bases and J dropped 4 bases, with 7 bases sitting between them.

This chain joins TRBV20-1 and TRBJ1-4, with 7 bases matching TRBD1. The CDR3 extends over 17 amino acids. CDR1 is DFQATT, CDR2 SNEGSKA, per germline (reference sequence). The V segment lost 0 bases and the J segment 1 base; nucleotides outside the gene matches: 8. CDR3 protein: CSARDFFRGETNEKLFF. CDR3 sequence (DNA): TGCAGTGCTAGAGATTTTTTCAGGGGGGAAACTAATGAAAAACTGTTTTTT.

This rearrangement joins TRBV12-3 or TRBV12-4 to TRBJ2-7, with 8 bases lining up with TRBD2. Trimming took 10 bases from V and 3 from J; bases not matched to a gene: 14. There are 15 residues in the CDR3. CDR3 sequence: CANIPLAGPDYEQYF. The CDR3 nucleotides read TGTGCCAACATCCCCTTAGCGGGACCGGACTACGAGCAGTACTTC.

CDR3 bases: TGTGCCAGCAGCCAAGAGGAGGGGGCAGATGGCTACACCTTC. Its translation: CASSQEEGADGYTF. The V gene is TRBV3-1, the J gene TRBJ1-2; 7 bases map to TRBD1. V was clipped by 0 bases and J by 6 bases; unmatched bases: 4. This CDR3 region has 14 residues. CDR1 and CDR2 (germline): LGHDT, YNNKEL (reference sequence). Full variable domain (remainder filled in from reference TRBV3-1 and TRBJ1-2): DTAVSQTPKYLVTQMGNDKSIKCEQNLGHDTMYWYKQDSKKFLKIMFSYNNKELIINETVPNRFSPKSPDKAHLNLHINSLELGDSAVYFCASSQEEGADGYTFGSGTRLTVV.

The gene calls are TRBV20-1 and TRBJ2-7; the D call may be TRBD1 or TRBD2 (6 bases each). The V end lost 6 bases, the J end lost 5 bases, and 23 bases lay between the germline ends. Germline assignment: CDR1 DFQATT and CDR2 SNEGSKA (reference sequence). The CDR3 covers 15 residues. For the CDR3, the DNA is TGCAGTGCCCCAGCCGGGGGCGGTCTAAAGGACGAGCAGTACTTC. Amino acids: CSAPAGGGLKDEQYF.

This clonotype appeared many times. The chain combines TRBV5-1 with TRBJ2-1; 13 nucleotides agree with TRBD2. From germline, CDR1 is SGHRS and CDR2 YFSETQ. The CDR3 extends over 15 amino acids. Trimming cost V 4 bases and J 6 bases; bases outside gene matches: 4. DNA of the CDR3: TGCGCCAGCAGCCGTACTAGCGGGAGGGCCAATGAGCAGTTCTTC. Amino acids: CASSRTSGRANEQFF.

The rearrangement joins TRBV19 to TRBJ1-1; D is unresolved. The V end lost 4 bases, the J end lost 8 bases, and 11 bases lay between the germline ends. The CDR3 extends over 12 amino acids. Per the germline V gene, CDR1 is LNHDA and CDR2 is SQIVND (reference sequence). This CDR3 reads CASSRMVGEAFF. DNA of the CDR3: TGTGCCAGTAGTAGAATGGTCGGAGAAGCTTTCTTT.

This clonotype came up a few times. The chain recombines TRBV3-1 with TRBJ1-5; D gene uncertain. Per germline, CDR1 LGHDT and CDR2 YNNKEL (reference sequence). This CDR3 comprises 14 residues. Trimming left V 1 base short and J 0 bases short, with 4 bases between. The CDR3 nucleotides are TGTGCCAGCAGCCAAGCTGATAGCAATCAGCCCCAGCATTTT. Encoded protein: CASSQADSNQPQHF. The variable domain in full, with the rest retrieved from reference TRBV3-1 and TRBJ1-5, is DTAVSQTPKYLVTQMGNDKSIKCEQNLGHDTMYWYKQDSKKFLKIMFSYNNKELIINETVPNRFSPKSPDKAHLNLHINSLELGDSAVYFCASSQADSNQPQHFGDGTRLSIL.

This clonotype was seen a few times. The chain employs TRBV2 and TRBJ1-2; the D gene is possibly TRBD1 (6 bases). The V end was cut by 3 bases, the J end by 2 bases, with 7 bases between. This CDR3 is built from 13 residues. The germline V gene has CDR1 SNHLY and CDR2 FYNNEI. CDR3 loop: CASSEGGNYGYTF. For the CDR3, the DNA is TGTGCCAGCAGTGAGGGGGGCAACTATGGCTACACCTTC.

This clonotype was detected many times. The chain's CDR3 is CASSQDRGTGELFF. The CDR3 nucleotides are TGTGCCAGCAGCCAAGATCGAGGTACCGGGGAGCTGTTTTTT. The chain employs TRBV3-1 and TRBJ2-2; D unclear. This CDR3 is built from 14 residues. Trimming cost V 0 bases and J 5 bases, with 7 bases left between them. Germline CDR1 reads LGHDT; CDR2 reads YNNKEL (reference sequence).

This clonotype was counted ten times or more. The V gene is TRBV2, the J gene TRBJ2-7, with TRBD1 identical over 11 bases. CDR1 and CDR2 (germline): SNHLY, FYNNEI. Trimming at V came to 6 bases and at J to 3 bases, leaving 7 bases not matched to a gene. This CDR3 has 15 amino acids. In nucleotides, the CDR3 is TGTGCCAGCAGCCGGGACAGGGGGACCTTCTACGAGCAGTACTTC. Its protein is CASSRDRGTFYEQYF.

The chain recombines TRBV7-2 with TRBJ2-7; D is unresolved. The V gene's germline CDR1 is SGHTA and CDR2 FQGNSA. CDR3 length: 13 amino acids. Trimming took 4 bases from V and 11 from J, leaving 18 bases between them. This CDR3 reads CASSSLTREMEYF. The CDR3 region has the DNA TGTGCCAGCAGCTCACTGACGAGAGAGATGGAGTACTTC.

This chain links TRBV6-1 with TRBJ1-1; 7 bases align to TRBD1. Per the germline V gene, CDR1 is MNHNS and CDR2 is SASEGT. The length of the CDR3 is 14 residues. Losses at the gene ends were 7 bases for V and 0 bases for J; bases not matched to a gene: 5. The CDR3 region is CASNRGQLNTEAFF. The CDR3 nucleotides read TGTGCCAGCAATCGGGGACAGCTGAACACTGAAGCTTTCTTT.

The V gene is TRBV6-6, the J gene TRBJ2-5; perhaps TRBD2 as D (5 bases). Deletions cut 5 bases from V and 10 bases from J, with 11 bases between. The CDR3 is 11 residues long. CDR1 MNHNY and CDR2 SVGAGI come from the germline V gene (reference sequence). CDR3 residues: CASSKEAGQYF. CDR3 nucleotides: TGTGCCAGCAGTAAGGAGGCCGGCCAGTACTTC.

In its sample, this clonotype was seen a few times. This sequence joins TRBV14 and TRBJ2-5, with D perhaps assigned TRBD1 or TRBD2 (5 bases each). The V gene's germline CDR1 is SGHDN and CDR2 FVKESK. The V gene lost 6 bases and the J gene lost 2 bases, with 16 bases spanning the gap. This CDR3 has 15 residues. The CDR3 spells CASRETGTPQETQYF. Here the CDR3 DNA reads TGTGCCAGCAGGGAAACCGGGACGCCGCAAGAGACCCAGTACTTC.

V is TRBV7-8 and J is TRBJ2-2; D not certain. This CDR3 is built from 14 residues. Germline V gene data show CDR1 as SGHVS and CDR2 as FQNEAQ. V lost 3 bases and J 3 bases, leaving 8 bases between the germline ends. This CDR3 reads CASSLTTHTGELFF. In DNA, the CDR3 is TGTGCCAGCAGCTTGACGACTCACACCGGGGAGCTGTTTTTT.

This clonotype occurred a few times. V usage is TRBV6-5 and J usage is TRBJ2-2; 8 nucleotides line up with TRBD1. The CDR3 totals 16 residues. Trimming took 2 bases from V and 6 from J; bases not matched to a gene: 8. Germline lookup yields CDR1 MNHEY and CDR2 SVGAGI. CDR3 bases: TGTGCCAGCAGTTACCGACAGGGGAGAGGTTCCGGGGAGCTGTTTTTT. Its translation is CASSYRQGRGSGELFF.

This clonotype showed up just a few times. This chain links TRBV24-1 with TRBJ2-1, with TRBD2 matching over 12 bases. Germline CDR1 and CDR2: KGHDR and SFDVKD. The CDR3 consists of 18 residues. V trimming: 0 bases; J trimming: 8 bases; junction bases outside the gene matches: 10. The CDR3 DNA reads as TGTGCCACCAGTGATTTGCGACCAACTAGCGGGGGGAGGCATGAGCAGTTCTTC. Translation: CATSDLRPTSGGRHEQFF.

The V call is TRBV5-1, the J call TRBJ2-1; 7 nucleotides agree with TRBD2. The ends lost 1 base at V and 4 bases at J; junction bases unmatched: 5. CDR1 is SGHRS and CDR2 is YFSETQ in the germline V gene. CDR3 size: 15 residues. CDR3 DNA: TGCGCCAGCAGCTTGACGCCTAGCGGATACAATGAGCAGTTCTTC. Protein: CASSLTPSGYNEQFF. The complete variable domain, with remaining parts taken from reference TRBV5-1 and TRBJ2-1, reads KAGVTQTPRYLIKTRGQQVTLSCSPISGHRSVSWYQQTPGQGLQFLFEYFSETQRNKGNFPGRFSGRQFSNSRSEMNVSTLELGDSALYLCASSLTPSGYNEQFFGPGTRLTVL.